The rows below give T cell receptor beta chains drawn from one sample of a study of shared clonotypes between healthy human individuals. Sequenced by immunoSEQ multiplex PCR; TCRdb stores in-frame clones only, minus some. Of millions of clones in the sample, 95% were seen once. Specimen: naive CD4+ T cells sorted from blood. Receptors originate from a man between 18 and 29 years old in good health. Both conserved end residues are part of each CDR3. The D gene is left open where the match is weak. Clone sizes are given selectively: once, few, many, or a class where the clone is expanded.

D gene	V gene	clone size	J gene	CDR3 DNA	CDR3 protein
.	TRBV7-2	.	TRBJ1-1	TGTGCCAGCAGCTTCTCAGGGGTTGGGAACACTGAAGCTTTCTTT	CASSFSGVGNTEAFF
TRBD1	TRBV11-2	.	TRBJ2-7	TGTGCCAGCAGCTTAGTCACAGGGGGCAATTTCTACGAGCAGTACTTC	CASSLVTGGNFYEQYF
TRBD1	TRBV5-1	.	TRBJ2-5	TGCGCCAGCAGCTTGCCAACAGGGGGAGAGACCCAGTACTTC	CASSLPTGGETQYF
.	TRBV28	once	TRBJ2-3	TGTGCCAGCAGTTCCTCGGGGGTGGGGTCAGATACGCAGTATTTT	CASSSSGVGSDTQYF
.	TRBV7-8	.	TRBJ1-2	TGTGCCAGCAGCCTCGTTCCTCGAGGGATCGTTAACTATGGCTACACCTTC	CASSLVPRGIVNYGYTF
TRBD2	TRBV6-5	.	TRBJ2-3	TGTGCCAGCAGTTACTCTCTAGCGGGGAAGACGCAGTATTTT	CASSYSLAGKTQYF
.	TRBV5-1	once	TRBJ1-3	TGCGCCAGCTCCGAATCTACCGGGGGAAACACCATATATTTT	CASSESTGGNTIYF
.	TRBV6-1	.	TRBJ1-5	TGTGCCAGCAGTGCGCAGAGATGGGGAAATCAGCCCCAGCATTTT	CASSAQRWGNQPQHF
.	TRBV7-2	.	TRBJ1-2	TGTGCCAGCAGCTTCGGACAGTCTCCTCTTGGCTACACCTTC	CASSFGQSPLGYTF
.	TRBV30	many	TRBJ1-1	TGTGCCTTCCTACTTCCTCACAAGGGCCGTGAAGCTTTCTTT	CAFLLPHKGREAFF
.	TRBV7-2	.	TRBJ2-1	TGTGCCAGCAGCTTTAGGAGGTCGGGGAGAACTGAGCAGTTCTTC	CASSFRRSGRTEQFF
TRBD1	TRBV6-5	.	TRBJ1-2	TGTGCGACCAACCCGGGACAGGCGGATGGCTACACCTTC	CATNPGQADGYTF
.	TRBV28	once	TRBJ2-7	TGTGCCAGCCTCCGGCAGGGCCGCCCCTACGAGCAGTACTTC	CASLRQGRPYEQYF
TRBD1	TRBV5-1	.	TRBJ2-5	TGCGCCAGCAGCACCGGACAGGGAGGAGAGACCCAGTACTTC	CASSTGQGGETQYF
TRBD1	TRBV14	.	TRBJ1-6	TGTGCCAGCAGCCAGAGACAGGGCTCTAATTCACCCCTCCACTTT	CASSQRQGSNSPLHF
TRBD1	TRBV19	.	TRBJ2-2	TGTGCCAGTAGTATAGATTGGGACAGGAACACCGGGGAGCTGTTTTTT	CASSIDWDRNTGELFF
.	TRBV18	once	TRBJ2-7	TGTGCCAGCTCACCGGAATCGGGATCGGCCGTTGGGGAGCAGTACTTC	CASSPESGSAVGEQYF
.	TRBV6-5	.	TRBJ1-1	TGTGCCAGCAGGAGGGGCGCAGGTTTAACTGAAGCTTTCTTT	CASRRGAGLTEAFF
.	TRBV6-6	.	TRBJ1-4	TGTGCCAGCAGTTATGAGGGGATACCGAATGAAAAACTGTTTTTT	CASSYEGIPNEKLFF
.	TRBV6-1	.	TRBJ1-1	TGTGCCAGCAGTGAAGTTGGGGGGCGCCAAGCTTTCTTT	CASSEVGGRQAFF
TRBD2	TRBV7-9	.	TRBJ2-5	TGTGCCAGCAGCTTTAGCGGGGGGGTCCAAGAGACCCAGTACTTC	CASSFSGGVQETQYF
TRBD2	TRBV7-2	once	TRBJ2-7	TGTGCCAGCAGCCCCCCCGGGGGGTACTACGAGCAGTACTTC	CASSPPGGYYEQYF
TRBD2	TRBV19	once	TRBJ2-7	TGTGCCAGTAGTATCGGTGGACTAGCGGGAGTCTACGAGCAGTACTTC	CASSIGGLAGVYEQYF
.	TRBV5-8	.	TRBJ2-5	TGTGCCAGCAGCTTGTACAGCCAAGAGACCCAGTACTTC	CASSLYSQETQYF
.	TRBV5-1	.	TRBJ2-1	TGCGCCAGCAGCTTGGATTCTTGGGAGCAGTTCTTC	CASSLDSWEQFF
.	TRBV5-8	.	TRBJ1-5	TGTGCCAGCGGGTACCAGCATTTT	CASGYQHF
.	TRBV30	.	TRBJ2-7	TGTGCCTGGAAACCCCGGGACCTTACTTTTGAGCAGTACTTC	CAWKPRDLTFEQYF
TRBD1	TRBV6-1	.	TRBJ1-1	TGTGCCAGCAGTGGACAGGGGCGGGGTGAAGCTTTCTTT	CASSGQGRGEAFF
.	TRBV6-5	.	TRBJ1-2	TGTGCCAGCTATCAGGGGATGGGTGGCTACACCTTC	CASYQGMGGYTF
.	TRBV7-9	.	TRBJ2-2	TGTGCCAGCAGCTTATTGGGCAACACCGGGGAGCTGTTTTTT	CASSLLGNTGELFF
.	TRBV9	.	TRBJ1-2	TGTGCCAGCAGCGTAGTTCCCAATTTAACAGGGCACTATGGCTACACCTTC	CASSVVPNLTGHYGYTF
TRBD1	TRBV19	.	TRBJ2-7	TGTGCCAGTAGTAGGGGACAGGGGTTCTACGAGCAGTACTTC	CASSRGQGFYEQYF
.	TRBV5-1	.	TRBJ2-7	TGCGCCAGCAGCTCAGGACGGATATCTCTTTACGAGCAGTACTTC	CASSSGRISLYEQYF
.	TRBV19	.	TRBJ1-6	TGTGCCAGTAGTGGGGCAGGGACCTCACCCCTCCACTTT	CASSGAGTSPLHF
TRBD2	TRBV7-2	.	TRBJ2-1	TGTGCCAGCAGCTTAAGCTCTAGCGGTGCCTACAATGAGCAGTTCTTC	CASSLSSSGAYNEQFF
TRBD1	TRBV2	.	TRBJ2-2	TGTGCCACCGAGGACAGGGGGTGGAACACCGGGGAGCTGTTTTTT	CATEDRGWNTGELFF
.	TRBV30	.	TRBJ1-2	TGTGCCTGGAGTACAAACAGGGTTCCGAGCGGCTACACCTTC	CAWSTNRVPSGYTF
.	TRBV30	.	TRBJ2-5	TGTGCCTGGAGCCCGAGAGAGACCCAGTACTTC	CAWSPRETQYF
.	TRBV2	.	TRBJ2-7	TGTGCCAGCAGTGGAGACACCGGGATCTCCTACGAGCAGTACTTC	CASSGDTGISYEQYF
.	TRBV15	.	TRBJ2-7	TGTGCCACCAGCAGAGGCGGTCCTAGCTCCTACGAGCAGTACTTC	CATSRGGPSSYEQYF
.	TRBV11-3	once	TRBJ2-7	TGTGCCAGCAGCCGAGATGGGACCGCTACCTACGAGCAGTACTTC	CASSRDGTATYEQYF
TRBD2	TRBV18	.	TRBJ2-5	TGTGCCAGCTCATCTCAACTAGCGTCCAGCCAAGAGACCCAGTACTTC	CASSSQLASSQETQYF
.	TRBV2	once	TRBJ1-5	TGTGCCAGCAGCACACGGACCGGCAGCAATCAGCCCCAGCATTTT	CASSTRTGSNQPQHF